This record covers a single T cell receptor beta chain. No antigen is known for it. This specimen belongs to a study of T cells after posttransplantation cyclophosphamide. Whole-study results and caveats: Recipient CMV seropositivity and CMV reactivation strongly tracked TRB clonality. Later post-transplant blood repertoires were often dominated by donor CD8+ memory clones. Tissue-infiltrating T cells from skin or gut overlapped little with blood T cells.

The CDR3 runs 15 residues. Here immunoSEQ multiplex PCR was the method, and the copy in TCRdb shows in-frame clones only, minus some. Here the sample spans roughly 17,000 clones, roughly 73% being singletons. A marrow graft followed busulfan-fludarabine conditioning, with cyclophosphamide on days +3 and +4. The clonotype originates from a female patient between 40 and 50 years old who received an allogeneic stem cell transplant from a related donor, was CMV-positive, and had no GVHD. The T cells may partly be graft donor cells. This rearrangement joins TRBV21-1 to TRBJ2-1; TRBD1, the table's D call, lacks a check against the DNA. TRBV21-1 has pseudogene status. This specimen consisted of CD8+ T cells sorted from PBMCs, obtained about 1,900 days after a stem cell transplant with posttransplant cyclophosphamide. Here the CDR3 DNA reads TGTGCCAGCAAAGGGAACGAGACAGGATCGAATGAGCAGTTCTTC. It codes for CASKGNETGSNEQFF.